This T cell receptor (beta chain) derives from a study of long-term antiretroviral therapy in people with HIV. Researchers report immunoSEQ v3.0 was run at survey level. Assay used: immunoSEQ multiplex PCR; TCRdb lists only in-frame clones, some missing. The sample holds tens of thousands of clones, around 88% seen once. Germline values: CDR1 SGHTA, CDR2 FQGTGA. CDR3 length equals 13 residues. V lost 4 bases to trimming and J lost 7 bases, with 11 bases between them. Sample: unsorted PBMCs, taken just before starting antiretroviral therapy. The chain joins TRBV7-3 to TRBJ2-1, with no clear D. This sequence was found in a woman under 30 with HIV. The CDR3 loop reads CASSSSVGNEQFF. The DNA for the CDR3 is TGTGCCAGCAGCTCCTCCGTGGGGAATGAGCAGTTCTTC.